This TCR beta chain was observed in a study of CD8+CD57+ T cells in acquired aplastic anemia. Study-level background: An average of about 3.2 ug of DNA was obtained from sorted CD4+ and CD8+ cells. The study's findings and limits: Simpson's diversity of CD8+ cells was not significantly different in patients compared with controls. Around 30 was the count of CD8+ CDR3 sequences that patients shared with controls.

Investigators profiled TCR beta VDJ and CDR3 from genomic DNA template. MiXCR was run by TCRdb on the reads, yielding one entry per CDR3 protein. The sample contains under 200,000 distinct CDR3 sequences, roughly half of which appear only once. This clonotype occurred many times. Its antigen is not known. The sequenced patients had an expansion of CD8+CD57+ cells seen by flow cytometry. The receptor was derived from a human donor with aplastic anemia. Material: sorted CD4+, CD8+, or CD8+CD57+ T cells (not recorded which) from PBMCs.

The CDR3 coding sequence is TGTGCCTCTTCGGATAGCGGGAGTGGAAAGACCCAGTACTTC. As protein: CASSDSGSGKTQYF. The chain combines TRBV6-5 with TRBJ2-5; the match to TRBD2 covers 9 bases. The CDR3 is 14 residues long. Trimming took 11 bases from V and 6 from J; bases not matched to a gene: 13. Germline V gene lookup returns CDR1 MNHEY and CDR2 SVGAGI.